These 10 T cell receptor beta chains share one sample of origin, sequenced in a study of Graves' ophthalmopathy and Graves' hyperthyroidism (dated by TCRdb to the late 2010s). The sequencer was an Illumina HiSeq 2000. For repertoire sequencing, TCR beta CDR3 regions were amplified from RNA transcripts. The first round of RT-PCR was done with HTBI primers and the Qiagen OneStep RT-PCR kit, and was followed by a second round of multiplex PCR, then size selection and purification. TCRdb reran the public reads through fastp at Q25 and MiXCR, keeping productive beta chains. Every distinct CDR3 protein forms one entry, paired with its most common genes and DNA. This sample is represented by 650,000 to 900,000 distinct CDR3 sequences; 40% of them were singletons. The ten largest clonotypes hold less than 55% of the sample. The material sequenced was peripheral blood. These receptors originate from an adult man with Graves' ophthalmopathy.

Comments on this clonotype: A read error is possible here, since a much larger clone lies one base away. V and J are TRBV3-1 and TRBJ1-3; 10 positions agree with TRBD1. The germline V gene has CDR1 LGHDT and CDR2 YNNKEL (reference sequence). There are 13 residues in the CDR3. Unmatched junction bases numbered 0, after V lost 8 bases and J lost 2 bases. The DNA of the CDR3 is TGTGCCAGCGGGACAGGGGCTGGAAACACCATATATTTT. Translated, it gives CASGTGAGNTIYF.

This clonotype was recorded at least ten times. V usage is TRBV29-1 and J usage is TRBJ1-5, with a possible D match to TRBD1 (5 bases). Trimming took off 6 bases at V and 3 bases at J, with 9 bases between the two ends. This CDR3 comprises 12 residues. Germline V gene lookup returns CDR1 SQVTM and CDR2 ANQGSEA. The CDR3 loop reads CSVGGINQPQHF. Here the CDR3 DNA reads TGCAGCGTCGGGGGGATCAATCAGCCCCAGCATTTT.

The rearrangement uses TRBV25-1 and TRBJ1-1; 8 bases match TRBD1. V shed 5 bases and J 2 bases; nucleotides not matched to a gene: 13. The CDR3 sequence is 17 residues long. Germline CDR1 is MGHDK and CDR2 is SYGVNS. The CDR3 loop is CASSSGTGVIVNTEAFF. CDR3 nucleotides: TGTGCCAGCAGTTCAGGGACAGGTGTCATCGTCAACACTGAAGCTTTCTTT.

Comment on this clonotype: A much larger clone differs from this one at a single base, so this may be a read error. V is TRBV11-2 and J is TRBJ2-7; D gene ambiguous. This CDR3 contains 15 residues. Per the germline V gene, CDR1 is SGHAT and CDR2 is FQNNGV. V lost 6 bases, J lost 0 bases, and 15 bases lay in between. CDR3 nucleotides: TGTGCCAGCAGTGGCACGACCGGTACCTCCTACGAGCAGTACTTC. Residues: CASSGTTGTSYEQYF.

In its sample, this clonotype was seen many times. CDR3 region: CASSLVLAEQYF. Here the CDR3 DNA reads TGTGCCAGCAGCTTAGTCCTTGCCGAGCAGTACTTC. The chain employs TRBV11-2 and TRBJ2-7; D not resolved. This CDR3 has 12 residues. CDR1 is SGHAT, CDR2 FQNNGV, per germline. V was pared by 1 base and J by 6 bases, with 7 bases between.

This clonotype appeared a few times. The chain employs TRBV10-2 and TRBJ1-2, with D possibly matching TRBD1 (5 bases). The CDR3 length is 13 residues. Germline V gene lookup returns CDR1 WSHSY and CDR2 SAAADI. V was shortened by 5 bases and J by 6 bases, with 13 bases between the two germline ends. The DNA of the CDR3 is TGCGCCAGCAGTTCGGGGGGATGGGATGGCTACACCTTC. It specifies CASSSGGWDGYTF.

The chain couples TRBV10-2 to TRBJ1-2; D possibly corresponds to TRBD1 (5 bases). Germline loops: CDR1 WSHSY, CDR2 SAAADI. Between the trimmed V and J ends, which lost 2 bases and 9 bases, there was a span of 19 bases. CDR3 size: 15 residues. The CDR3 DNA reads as TGCGCCAGCAGTGAGACGGGAGGGGCTGCTGGAAGCTACACCTTC. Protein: CASSETGGAAGSYTF.

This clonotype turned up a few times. The DNA of the CDR3 is TGTGCCAGCAGCTTAGCGGGACAGGGCACGAACACCGGGGAGCTGTTTTTT. It codes for CASSLAGQGTNTGELFF. V usage is TRBV7-9 and J usage is TRBJ2-2; TRBD1 matches 9 bases. V lost 0 bases, J lost 0 bases, and 2 bases stayed unmatched. The CDR3 loop spans 17 amino acids. Germline V gene sequence: CDR1 SEHNR, CDR2 FQNEAQ (reference sequence).

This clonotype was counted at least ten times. CDR3 DNA: TGTGCCAGCAGTCAGGGGGGCGCTGAAGCTTTCTTT. This codes for CASSQGGAEAFF. The gene calls are TRBV12-3 or TRBV12-4 and TRBJ1-1, with TRBD1 matching 7 bases. There are 12 residues in the CDR3. The V and J ends lost 5 bases and 6 bases, in that order; junction bases with no gene match: 3.

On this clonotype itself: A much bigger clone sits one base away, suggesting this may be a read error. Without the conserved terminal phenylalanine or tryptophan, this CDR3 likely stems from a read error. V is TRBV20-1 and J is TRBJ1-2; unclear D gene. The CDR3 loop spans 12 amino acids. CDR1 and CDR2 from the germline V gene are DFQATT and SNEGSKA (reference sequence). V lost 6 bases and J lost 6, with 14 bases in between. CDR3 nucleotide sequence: TGCAGTGCCCCAGGCCCCTCGGATGGCTACACCTCC. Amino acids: CSAPGPSDGYTS.